This TCR beta chain was sequenced during a study of T cells expressing NK-cell markers. Whole-study context: According to the study, TCR beta repertoires originated from sorted CD3+CD56+NKG2C+, CD3+CD56+NKG2C- and CD3+CD56-NKG2C+ T cells. Among the eight sequenced donors, seven tested HCMV-seropositive and one tested seronegative.

It was by 5'RACE template switching with UMIs that TCR beta cDNA was made. Following a re-call of the 5' RACE reads, TCRdb has one entry per CDR3 protein and lacks DNA. The table lists 500,000 or so distinct CDR3 sequences. This sequence originates from a man aged 18 to 29 in good health. Source material: blood T cells: a sorted CD56 or NKG2C T cell subset, CD4+ or CD8+ T cells, or bulk PBMC T cells (not recorded which).

CDR3 residues: CASSQVTGVETQYF. The V call is TRBV14, the J call TRBJ2-5; lacking DNA, the TRBD2 call made by TCRdb goes unchecked. CDR1 and CDR2 from the germline V gene are SGHDN and FVKESK. This CDR3 contains 14 residues.